The 6 T cell receptor beta chains listed next were all sequenced from one sample in a study of blood T cell repertoires in COVID-19. The method was immunoSEQ multiplex PCR; TCRdb's version includes in-frame clones alone and lacks a portion of them. This table holds 200,000 to 300,000 clones, around 86% found once. What was sequenced was peripheral blood. These receptors all come from a woman aged 25 to 45 who had recovered from COVID-19.

This chain uses TRBV27 with TRBJ1-2; 9 bases agree with TRBD1. The CDR3 contains 13 residues. Germline V gene data show CDR1 as MNHEY and CDR2 as SMNVEV (reference sequence). V trimming: 3 bases; J trimming: 8 bases; junction bases outside the gene matches: 4. CDR3 amino acids: CASSFWDRDGYTF. For the CDR3, the DNA is TGTGCCAGCAGTTTCTGGGACAGGGACGGCTACACCTTC.

The V and J genes are TRBV7-3 and TRBJ2-7; 15 bases are shared with TRBD2. J was trimmed by 4 bases and V by 5 bases; bases with no gene match: 6. Germline CDR1 reads SGHTA; CDR2 reads FQGTGA. CDR3 length: 16 residues. This CDR3 reads CASSVSGTSGGYEQYF. CDR3 sequence (DNA): TGTGCCAGCAGCGTATCCGGGACTAGCGGGGGGTACGAGCAGTACTTC.

This sequence joins TRBV4-1 and TRBJ2-7, with D hard to call. V lost 0 bases and J 3 bases, leaving 15 bases between the germline ends. Germline values: CDR1 MGHRA, CDR2 YSYEKL. The CDR3 is made up of 16 amino acids. The chain's CDR3 is CASSQEAQVGVYEQYF. As DNA, the CDR3 is TGCGCCAGCAGCCAAGAGGCTCAGGTGGGCGTCTACGAGCAGTACTTC.

V and J are TRBV6-5 and TRBJ2-7; 8 nucleotides agree with TRBD1. The J segment lost 3 bases and the V segment lost 2 bases, leaving 6 bases of the junction unmatched. CDR1 and CDR2 from the germline V gene are MNHEY and SVGAGI. This CDR3 is 15 amino acids long. The CDR3 nucleotides are TGTGCCAGCAGTTACCAGGGGGCGGGGAGCTACGAGCAGTACTTC. This encodes CASSYQGAGSYEQYF.

This clone showed up just a few times. The chain couples TRBV10-3 to TRBJ1-2, with 7 bases lining up with TRBD1. CDR3 length: 13 amino acids. Germline V gene lookup returns CDR1 ENHRY and CDR2 SYGVKD. The junction had 6 bases not matched to a gene; V was cut back by 7 bases and J by 4 bases. CDR3 protein: CAIKEGAGYGYTF. The CDR3, as DNA: TGTGCCATCAAAGAGGGGGCAGGCTATGGCTACACCTTC.

The rearrangement uses TRBV27 and TRBJ2-3; TRBD2 matches at 12 bases. The trim removed 5 bases at V and 2 bases at J, leaving 14 bases unmatched. CDR1 and CDR2 from the germline V gene are MNHEY and SMNVEV (reference sequence). The CDR3 has 19 amino acids. The DNA for the CDR3 is TGTGCCAGCAGTCCATCGACCGCAGCTAGCGGGGGGGCCACAGATACGCAGTATTTT. Protein sequence: CASSPSTAASGGATDTQYF.